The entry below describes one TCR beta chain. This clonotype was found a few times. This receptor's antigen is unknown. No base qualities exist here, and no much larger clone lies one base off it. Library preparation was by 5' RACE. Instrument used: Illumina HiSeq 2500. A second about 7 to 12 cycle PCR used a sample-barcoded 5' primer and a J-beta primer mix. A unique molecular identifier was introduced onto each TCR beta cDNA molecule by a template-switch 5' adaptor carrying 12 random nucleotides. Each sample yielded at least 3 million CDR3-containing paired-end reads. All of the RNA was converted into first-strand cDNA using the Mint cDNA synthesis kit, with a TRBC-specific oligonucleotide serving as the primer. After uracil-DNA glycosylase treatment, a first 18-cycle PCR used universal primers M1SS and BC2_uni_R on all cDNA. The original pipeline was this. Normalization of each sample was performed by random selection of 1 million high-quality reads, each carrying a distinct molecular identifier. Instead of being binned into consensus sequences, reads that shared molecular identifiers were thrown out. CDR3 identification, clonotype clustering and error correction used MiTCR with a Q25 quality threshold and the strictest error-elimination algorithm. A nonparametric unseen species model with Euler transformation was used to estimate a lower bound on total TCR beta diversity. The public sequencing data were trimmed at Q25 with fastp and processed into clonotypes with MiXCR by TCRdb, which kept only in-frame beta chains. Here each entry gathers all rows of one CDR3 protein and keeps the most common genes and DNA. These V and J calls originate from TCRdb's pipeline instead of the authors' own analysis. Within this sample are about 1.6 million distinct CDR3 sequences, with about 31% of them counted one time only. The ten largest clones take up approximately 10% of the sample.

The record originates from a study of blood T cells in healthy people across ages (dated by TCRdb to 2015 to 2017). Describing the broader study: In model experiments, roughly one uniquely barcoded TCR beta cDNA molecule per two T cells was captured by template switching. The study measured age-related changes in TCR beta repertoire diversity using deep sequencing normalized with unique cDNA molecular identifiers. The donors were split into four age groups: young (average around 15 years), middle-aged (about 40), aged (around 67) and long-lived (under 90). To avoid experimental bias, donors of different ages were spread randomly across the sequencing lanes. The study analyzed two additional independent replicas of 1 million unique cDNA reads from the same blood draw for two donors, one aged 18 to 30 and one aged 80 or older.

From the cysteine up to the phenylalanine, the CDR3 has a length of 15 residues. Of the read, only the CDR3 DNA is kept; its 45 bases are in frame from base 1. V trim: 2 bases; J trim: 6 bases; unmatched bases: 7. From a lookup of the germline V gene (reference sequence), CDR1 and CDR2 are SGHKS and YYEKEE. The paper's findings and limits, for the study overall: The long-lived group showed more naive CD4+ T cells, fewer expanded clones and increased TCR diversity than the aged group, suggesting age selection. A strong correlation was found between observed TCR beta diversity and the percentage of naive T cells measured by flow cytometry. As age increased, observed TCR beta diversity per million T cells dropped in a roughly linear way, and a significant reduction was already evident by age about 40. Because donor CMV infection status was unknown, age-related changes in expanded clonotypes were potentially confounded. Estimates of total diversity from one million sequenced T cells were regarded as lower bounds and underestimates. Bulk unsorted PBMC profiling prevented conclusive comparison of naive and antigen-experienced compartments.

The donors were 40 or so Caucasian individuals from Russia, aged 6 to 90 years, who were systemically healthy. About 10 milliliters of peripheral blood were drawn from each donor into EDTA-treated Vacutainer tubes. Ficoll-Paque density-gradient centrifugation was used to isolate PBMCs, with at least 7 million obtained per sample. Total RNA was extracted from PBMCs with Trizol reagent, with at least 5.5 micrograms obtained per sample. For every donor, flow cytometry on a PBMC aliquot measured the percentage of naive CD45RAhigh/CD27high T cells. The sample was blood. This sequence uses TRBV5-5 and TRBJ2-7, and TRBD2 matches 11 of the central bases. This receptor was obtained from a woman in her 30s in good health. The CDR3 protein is CASSLQLAGVVEQYF. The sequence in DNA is TGTGCCAGCAGCTTACAACTAGCGGGAGTGGTCGAGCAGTACTTC.